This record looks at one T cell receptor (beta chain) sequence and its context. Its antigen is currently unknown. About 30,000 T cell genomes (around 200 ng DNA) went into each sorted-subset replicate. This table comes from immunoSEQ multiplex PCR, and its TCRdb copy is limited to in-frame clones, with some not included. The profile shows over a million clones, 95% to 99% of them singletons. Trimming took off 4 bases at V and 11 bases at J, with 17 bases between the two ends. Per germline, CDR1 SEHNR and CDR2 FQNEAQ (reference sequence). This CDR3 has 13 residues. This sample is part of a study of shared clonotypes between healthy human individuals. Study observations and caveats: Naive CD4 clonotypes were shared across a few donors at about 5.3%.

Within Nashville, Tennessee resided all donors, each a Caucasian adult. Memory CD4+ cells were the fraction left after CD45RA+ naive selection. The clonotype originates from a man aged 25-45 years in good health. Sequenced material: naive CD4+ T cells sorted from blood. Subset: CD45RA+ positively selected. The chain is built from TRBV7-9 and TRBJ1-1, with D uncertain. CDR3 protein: CASSSSGHDLAFF. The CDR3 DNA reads TGTGCCAGCAGCTCAAGTGGTCACGACCTTGCTTTCTTT.